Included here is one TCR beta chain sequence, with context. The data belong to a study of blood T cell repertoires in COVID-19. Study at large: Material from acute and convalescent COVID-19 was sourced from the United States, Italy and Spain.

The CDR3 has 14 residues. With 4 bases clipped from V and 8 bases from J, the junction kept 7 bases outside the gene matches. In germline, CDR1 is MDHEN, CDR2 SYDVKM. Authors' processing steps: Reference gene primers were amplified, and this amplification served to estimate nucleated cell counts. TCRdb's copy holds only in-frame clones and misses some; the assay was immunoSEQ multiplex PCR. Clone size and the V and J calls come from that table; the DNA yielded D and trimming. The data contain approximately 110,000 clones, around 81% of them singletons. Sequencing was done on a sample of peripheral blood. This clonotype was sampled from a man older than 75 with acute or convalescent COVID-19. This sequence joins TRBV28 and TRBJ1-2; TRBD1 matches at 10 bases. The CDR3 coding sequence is TGTGCCAGCAGTTACGACAGGGGGCAAGGCGGCTACACCTTC. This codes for CASSYDRGQGGYTF.